This is a list of T cell receptor beta chains from one sample in a study of sequential checkpoint blockade in melanoma. Sequencing was performed with immunoSEQ multiplex PCR; in TCRdb, only in-frame clones are kept and a portion is missing. The top ten clones hold around a quarter of a sample with some 14,000 clones, almost 85% of them seen once. The source was CD8+ T cells sorted from blood (inferred from file names), collected from a patient given nivolumab and ipilimumab in sequence. The receptors shown here come from a human donor with melanoma. Each CDR3 is given with its conserved first and last residue. Each record gives: J gene, V gene, D gene, clone size, CDR3 protein, CDR3 DNA. D genes are given only for firm matches. The size of a clone is reported for some rows only, either as once, few or many, or as a class for expanded clones.

j_call: TRBJ2-5
v_call: TRBV7-8
d_call: -
clone_size: -
cdr3_aa: CASSRPTSWAGQYQETQYF
cdr3_nt: TGTGCCAGCAGCCGACCTACATCGTGGGCGGGACAGTACCAAGAGACCCAGTACTTC

j_call: TRBJ2-5
v_call: TRBV5-1
d_call: -
clone_size: -
cdr3_aa: CASSLRPGHLQETQYF
cdr3_nt: TGCGCCAGCAGCTTGAGGCCGGGACACTTACAAGAGACCCAGTACTTC

j_call: TRBJ2-4
v_call: TRBV2
d_call: -
clone_size: -
cdr3_aa: CASSRLAKNIQYF
cdr3_nt: TGCGCCAGCAGTAGACTAGCCAAAAACATTCAGTACTTC

j_call: TRBJ2-1
v_call: TRBV4-1
d_call: TRBD2
clone_size: once
cdr3_aa: CASSSTSGAYNEQFF
cdr3_nt: TGCGCCAGCAGCTCGACTAGCGGCGCCTACAATGAGCAGTTCTTC

j_call: TRBJ1-6
v_call: TRBV7-2
d_call: -
clone_size: -
cdr3_aa: CASSLLTGVSYNSPLHF
cdr3_nt: TGTGCCAGCAGCCTACTGACTGGAGTCTCCTATAATTCACCCCTCCACTTT

j_call: TRBJ2-7
v_call: TRBV29-1
d_call: -
clone_size: -
cdr3_aa: CSVETQEISSYEQYF
cdr3_nt: TGCAGCGTTGAAACCCAAGAGATTAGCTCCTACGAGCAGTACTTC

j_call: TRBJ2-3
v_call: TRBV9
d_call: TRBD2
clone_size: -
cdr3_aa: CASRAGGEDTQYF
cdr3_nt: TGTGCCAGCAGGGCCGGGGGGGAAGATACGCAGTATTTT

j_call: TRBJ2-5
v_call: TRBV27
d_call: TRBD2
clone_size: -
cdr3_aa: CASGSYRLAGQETQYF
cdr3_nt: TGTGCCAGCGGTAGTTATAGGCTAGCGGGTCAAGAGACCCAGTACTTC

j_call: TRBJ2-5
v_call: TRBV9
d_call: TRBD1
clone_size: once
cdr3_aa: CASSFTGVTTETQYF
cdr3_nt: TGTGCCAGCAGCTTTACAGGGGTCACGACAGAGACCCAGTACTTC

j_call: TRBJ2-7
v_call: TRBV29-1
d_call: -
clone_size: -
cdr3_aa: CSVSGDTAGYEQYF
cdr3_nt: TGCAGCGTTAGTGGGGACACCGCGGGCTACGAGCAGTACTTC

j_call: TRBJ1-5
v_call: TRBV27
d_call: -
clone_size: -
cdr3_aa: CASAWGKNQPQHF
cdr3_nt: TGTGCCAGCGCTTGGGGCAAAAATCAGCCCCAGCATTTT

j_call: TRBJ2-7
v_call: TRBV12-5
d_call: -
clone_size: -
cdr3_aa: CASGLALSYEQYF
cdr3_nt: TGTGCTAGTGGTTTGGCACTTTCCTACGAGCAGTACTTC

j_call: TRBJ2-3
v_call: TRBV9
d_call: -
clone_size: -
cdr3_aa: CASSVGGPDTQYF
cdr3_nt: TGTGCCAGCAGCGTAGGGGGGCCAGATACGCAGTATTTT

j_call: TRBJ1-2
v_call: TRBV4-1
d_call: -
clone_size: -
cdr3_aa: CASSQAQGSVYGYTF
cdr3_nt: TGCGCCAGCAGCCAAGCTCAAGGGAGCGTCTATGGCTACACCTTC

j_call: TRBJ2-7
v_call: TRBV18
d_call: -
clone_size: -
cdr3_aa: CASSPPLGGNYEQYF
cdr3_nt: TGTGCCAGCTCACCACCGTTGGGCGGGAACTACGAGCAGTACTTC

j_call: TRBJ2-3
v_call: TRBV7-6
d_call: -
clone_size: -
cdr3_aa: CASSFSGGIDTQYF
cdr3_nt: TGTGCCAGCAGCTTTAGCGGCGGGATAGATACGCAGTATTTT

j_call: TRBJ2-2
v_call: TRBV7-6
d_call: TRBD2
clone_size: -
cdr3_aa: CASSLAGAAGELFF
cdr3_nt: TGTGCCAGCAGCCTAGCGGGGGCGGCCGGGGAGCTGTTTTTT

j_call: TRBJ2-1
v_call: TRBV7-9
d_call: -
clone_size: -
cdr3_aa: CASPWGGEGVYNEQFF
cdr3_nt: TGTGCCAGCCCCTGGGGGGGCGAAGGGGTTTACAATGAGCAGTTCTTC

j_call: TRBJ2-5
v_call: TRBV27
d_call: -
clone_size: -
cdr3_aa: CASSSRFYQETQYF
cdr3_nt: TGTGCCAGCAGTTCCCGGTTTTACCAAGAGACCCAGTACTTC

j_call: TRBJ1-5
v_call: TRBV2
d_call: TRBD1
clone_size: -
cdr3_aa: CASRDGPGTDYQPQHF
cdr3_nt: TGTGCCAGCAGGGATGGCCCCGGGACAGATTATCAGCCCCAGCATTTT

j_call: TRBJ2-4
v_call: TRBV18
d_call: -
clone_size: -
cdr3_aa: CASSPTDLAKNIQYF
cdr3_nt: TGTGCCAGCTCACCTACAGATTTAGCCAAAAACATTCAGTACTTC

j_call: TRBJ1-1
v_call: TRBV19
d_call: TRBD1
clone_size: -
cdr3_aa: CASSTGQGGVNTEAFF
cdr3_nt: TGTGCCAGTAGTACCGGACAGGGGGGGGTTAACACTGAAGCTTTCTTT

j_call: TRBJ2-1
v_call: TRBV4-3
d_call: -
clone_size: once
cdr3_aa: CASSQDKYRSGQFF
cdr3_nt: TGCGCCAGCAGCCAAGATAAGTACCGCTCGGGGCAGTTCTTC

j_call: TRBJ2-7
v_call: TRBV11-2
d_call: -
clone_size: -
cdr3_aa: CASSFLREQYF
cdr3_nt: TGTGCCAGCAGCTTCCTCCGCGAGCAGTACTTC

j_call: TRBJ2-6
v_call: TRBV9
d_call: TRBD1
clone_size: -
cdr3_aa: CASSSRQGAAGANVLTF
cdr3_nt: TGTGCCAGCAGCTCCAGACAGGGGGCGGCTGGGGCCAACGTCCTGACTTTC

j_call: TRBJ2-5
v_call: TRBV4-1
d_call: TRBD2
clone_size: -
cdr3_aa: CASSLLSGAGGLQETQYF
cdr3_nt: TGCGCCAGCAGCCTTCTTTCCGGAGCGGGGGGCTTACAAGAGACCCAGTACTTC

j_call: TRBJ1-5
v_call: TRBV6-6
d_call: -
clone_size: -
cdr3_aa: CASSYSGQRSNQPQHF
cdr3_nt: TGTGCCAGCAGTTACTCGGGGCAGCGAAGCAATCAGCCCCAGCATTTT

j_call: TRBJ1-1
v_call: TRBV27
d_call: TRBD1
clone_size: once
cdr3_aa: CASRDRGSGYTEAFF
cdr3_nt: TGTGCCAGCAGAGACAGGGGCTCGGGGTACACTGAAGCTTTCTTT

j_call: TRBJ2-3
v_call: TRBV5-6
d_call: TRBD2
clone_size: -
cdr3_aa: CASSLGAGADTQYF
cdr3_nt: TGTGCCAGCAGCTTGGGAGCGGGGGCAGATACGCAGTATTTT

j_call: TRBJ2-7
v_call: TRBV7-3
d_call: -
clone_size: -
cdr3_aa: CASSFFGGNEQYF
cdr3_nt: TGTGCCAGCAGCTTCTTCGGGGGAAACGAGCAGTACTTC

j_call: TRBJ2-7
v_call: TRBV28
d_call: TRBD1
clone_size: -
cdr3_aa: CASSRWYTGTGIAYEQYF
cdr3_nt: TGTGCCAGCAGCCGATGGTACACCGGGACAGGGATTGCATACGAGCAGTACTTC

j_call: TRBJ2-2
v_call: TRBV28
d_call: TRBD1
clone_size: -
cdr3_aa: CASSLGQVLTGELFF
cdr3_nt: TGTGCCAGCAGTTTAGGACAGGTTCTCACCGGGGAGCTGTTTTTT

j_call: TRBJ2-2
v_call: TRBV7-9
d_call: TRBD1
clone_size: -
cdr3_aa: CASSLAGQEKANTGELFF
cdr3_nt: TGTGCCAGCAGCTTAGCGGGACAGGAGAAGGCGAACACCGGGGAGCTGTTTTTT

j_call: TRBJ2-7
v_call: TRBV11-2
d_call: -
clone_size: -
cdr3_aa: CASSWTAYEQYF
cdr3_nt: TGTGCCAGCAGCTGGACAGCCTACGAGCAGTACTTC

j_call: TRBJ2-3
v_call: TRBV27
d_call: -
clone_size: once
cdr3_aa: CASSLGTFAQYF
cdr3_nt: TGTGCCAGCAGTCTCGGGACTTTTGCGCAGTATTTT

j_call: TRBJ2-2
v_call: TRBV11-2
d_call: -
clone_size: -
cdr3_aa: CASTFLMTGGPNTGELFF
cdr3_nt: TGTGCCAGCACCTTTCTTATGACGGGGGGCCCGAACACCGGGGAGCTGTTTTTT

j_call: TRBJ2-2
v_call: TRBV4-2
d_call: TRBD1
clone_size: -
cdr3_aa: CASSDRDRGNTGELFF
cdr3_nt: TGTGCCAGCAGCGACAGGGACAGGGGTAACACCGGGGAGCTGTTTTTT

j_call: TRBJ2-5
v_call: TRBV9
d_call: -
clone_size: -
cdr3_aa: CASSVEMSSAQETQYF
cdr3_nt: TGTGCCAGCAGCGTAGAGATGTCTAGCGCTCAAGAGACCCAGTACTTC

j_call: TRBJ2-1
v_call: TRBV6-1
d_call: TRBD1
clone_size: -
cdr3_aa: CATPGQGNYNEQFF
cdr3_nt: TGTGCCACGCCGGGACAGGGGAACTACAATGAGCAGTTCTTC

j_call: TRBJ2-5
v_call: TRBV4-1
d_call: TRBD1
clone_size: -
cdr3_aa: CASGQAQETQYF
cdr3_nt: TGCGCCAGCGGACAGGCACAAGAGACCCAGTACTTC

j_call: TRBJ1-2
v_call: TRBV10-3
d_call: -
clone_size: -
cdr3_aa: CAITSDALTWPSYGYTF
cdr3_nt: TGTGCCATCACCAGCGATGCCCTCACCTGGCCCAGCTATGGCTACACCTTC

j_call: TRBJ2-3
v_call: TRBV9
d_call: TRBD1
clone_size: -
cdr3_aa: CASSARTGGQYDTQYF
cdr3_nt: TGTGCCAGCAGCGCCCGGACAGGGGGCCAATATGATACGCAGTATTTT

j_call: TRBJ2-7
v_call: TRBV10-1
d_call: TRBD1
clone_size: -
cdr3_aa: CASSVSGGSYEQYF
cdr3_nt: TGCGCCAGCAGTGTCTCAGGGGGCTCCTACGAGCAGTACTTC

j_call: TRBJ2-1
v_call: TRBV2
d_call: TRBD1
clone_size: -
cdr3_aa: CASSVWDRRNGQFF
cdr3_nt: TGTGCCAGCAGTGTGTGGGACAGACGGAATGGGCAGTTCTTC

j_call: TRBJ1-2
v_call: TRBV2
d_call: TRBD1
clone_size: -
cdr3_aa: CASFTGGYGYTF
cdr3_nt: TGTGCCAGCTTTACAGGGGGCTATGGCTACACCTTC

j_call: TRBJ1-1
v_call: TRBV20-1
d_call: TRBD1
clone_size: -
cdr3_aa: CSAQGAAEAFF
cdr3_nt: TGCAGTGCACAGGGGGCCGCTGAAGCTTTCTTT

j_call: TRBJ1-5
v_call: TRBV7-2
d_call: -
clone_size: -
cdr3_aa: CASSLLYSNQPQHF
cdr3_nt: TGTGCCAGCAGCTTACTTTATAGCAATCAGCCCCAGCATTTT

j_call: TRBJ2-7
v_call: TRBV5-6
d_call: TRBD2
clone_size: -
cdr3_aa: CASSQTSSGRAYEQYF
cdr3_nt: TGTGCCAGCAGTCAAACCTCTAGCGGGAGGGCCTACGAGCAGTACTTC

j_call: TRBJ2-5
v_call: TRBV7-9
d_call: -
clone_size: -
cdr3_aa: CASSPEDVETQYF
cdr3_nt: TGTGCCAGCAGCCCCGAGGATGTAGAGACCCAGTACTTC

j_call: TRBJ1-4
v_call: TRBV7-3
d_call: -
clone_size: -
cdr3_aa: CASSSNRAATNEKLFF
cdr3_nt: TGTGCCAGCAGCTCTAACAGGGCTGCAACTAATGAAAAACTGTTTTTT

j_call: TRBJ1-1
v_call: TRBV2
d_call: -
clone_size: -
cdr3_aa: CASSRNTEAFF
cdr3_nt: TGTGCCAGCAGCCGGAACACTGAAGCTTTCTTT

j_call: TRBJ2-7
v_call: TRBV5-1
d_call: -
clone_size: -
cdr3_aa: CASRGGYEQYF
cdr3_nt: TGCGCCAGCAGGGGGGGCTACGAGCAGTACTTC

j_call: TRBJ2-4
v_call: TRBV19
d_call: TRBD2
clone_size: medium-sized
cdr3_aa: CASHGGSMVVQYF
cdr3_nt: TGTGCCAGCCACGGGGGGTCTATGGTCGTTCAGTACTTC

j_call: TRBJ2-1
v_call: TRBV4-2
d_call: -
clone_size: -
cdr3_aa: CASSQEVGSYNEQFF
cdr3_nt: TGTGCCAGCAGCCAGGAGGTGGGCTCCTACAATGAGCAGTTCTTC

j_call: TRBJ2-5
v_call: TRBV6-5
d_call: TRBD1
clone_size: -
cdr3_aa: CASSHTGVGQETQYF
cdr3_nt: TGTGCCAGCAGTCACACAGGGGTGGGCCAAGAGACCCAGTACTTC

j_call: TRBJ1-2
v_call: TRBV9
d_call: -
clone_size: -
cdr3_aa: CASSAGLIRGYTF
cdr3_nt: TGTGCCAGCAGCGCAGGTCTTATCAGGGGCTACACCTTC

j_call: TRBJ1-2
v_call: TRBV5-5
d_call: -
clone_size: -
cdr3_aa: CASSLVPGGNYGYTF
cdr3_nt: TGTGCCAGCAGCTTGGTTCCGGGTGGGAACTATGGCTACACCTTC

j_call: TRBJ2-7
v_call: TRBV9
d_call: TRBD2
clone_size: -
cdr3_aa: CASSSGLAGYEQYF
cdr3_nt: TGTGCCAGCAGCTCCGGACTAGCGGGATACGAGCAGTACTTC

j_call: TRBJ2-7
v_call: TRBV15
d_call: -
clone_size: -
cdr3_aa: CATSATGDSYEQYF
cdr3_nt: TGTGCCACCAGCGCTACGGGGGACTCCTACGAGCAGTACTTC